This entry lists 25 T cell receptor beta chains sequenced from one sample in a study of early T cells in non-severe SARS-CoV-2 infection. TCRdb recomputed calls from the 5' RACE reads with MiXCR, one row per CDR3 protein. The profile covers about 33,000 distinct CDR3 sequences, with about 4.7% appearing a single time and approximately 14% taken by the ten largest. Sequenced sample: whole blood. These receptors all stem from an adult who was a healthcare worker with PCR-confirmed SARS-CoV-2 infection or an uninfected control (not recorded which).

This clonotype was observed many times. This chain uses TRBV4-2 with TRBJ1-5, with 7 bases lining up with TRBD1. V gave up 2 bases and J gave up 6 bases; unmatched junction bases: 16. Per the germline V gene, CDR1 is LGHNA and CDR2 is YNFKEQ. This CDR3 is 18 amino acids long. The CDR3 reads CASSQHNRGRELFQPQHF. CDR3 nucleotide sequence: TGTGCCAGCAGCCAACATAACAGGGGACGTGAGTTGTTTCAGCCCCAGCATTTT.

This clonotype has a handful of counts. The CDR3 bases are TGTGCCAGCAGCTTGGATCCGCCCGGGAACACTGAAGCTTTCTTT. Translation: CASSLDPPGNTEAFF. V and J are TRBV5-4 and TRBJ1-1; D gene uncertain. Trimming left V 0 bases short and J 1 base short, with 10 bases between. The CDR3 spans 15 residues. CDR1 SGHNT and CDR2 YYREEE come from the germline V gene (reference sequence).

This clonotype was found many times. The gene calls are TRBV15 and TRBJ2-1; perhaps D is TRBD1 or TRBD2 (6 bases each). The germline CDR1 and CDR2 sequences are LNHNV and YYDKDF (reference sequence). The V and J ends lost 0 bases and 6 bases respectively, with 12 bases between them. The CDR3 runs 15 residues. The CDR3 is CATSRDRRGSNEQFF. CDR3 in DNA: TGTGCCACCAGCAGAGATAGGAGGGGGAGCAATGAGCAGTTCTTC.

This clonotype has a count of ten or more. The J gene is TRBJ2-3, the V gene TRBV11-2; no clear D gene. CDR3 length equals 12 residues. Germline CDR1 SGHAT, CDR2 FQNNGV. Trimming took 3 bases from V and 5 from J, leaving 6 bases between them. This CDR3 reads CASSLIKDTQYF. CDR3 DNA sequence: TGTGCCAGCAGCTTGATAAAAGATACGCAGTATTTT. The full variable domain, completed using reference TRBV11-2 and TRBJ2-3, is EAGVAQSPRYKIIEKRQSVAFWCNPISGHATLYWYQQILGQGPKLLIQFQNNGVVDDSQLPKDRFSAERLKGVDSTLKIQPAKLEDSAVYLCASSLIKDTQYFGPGTRLTVL.

The gene calls are TRBV5-6 and TRBJ2-5; 7 positions match TRBD1. V trimming: 0 bases; J trimming: 5 bases; junction bases outside the gene matches: 4. The CDR3 is 14 amino acids. Germline CDR1 reads SGHDT; CDR2 reads YYEEEE. The CDR3 DNA follows: TGTGCCAGCAGCTTGGCAGACAGGGTCGAGACCCAGTACTTC. It translates to CASSLADRVETQYF.

This clonotype has a count of ten or more. The chain employs TRBV7-9 and TRBJ2-7; the match to TRBD1 covers 8 bases. Germline CDR1 reads SEHNR; CDR2 reads FQNEAQ (reference sequence). The CDR3 extends over 13 amino acids. V trimming: 2 bases; J trimming: 6 bases; junction bases outside the gene matches: 3. The CDR3 DNA reads TGTGCCAGCAGCTTACAGGGGGCGGGCGAGCAGTACTTC. Translation gives CASSLQGAGEQYF.

With respect to this clonotype: A much larger clone sits a single nucleotide away, making a read error possible. V usage is TRBV11-3 and J usage is TRBJ2-1, with D maybe TRBD2 (6 bases). CDR1 is SGHNT, CDR2 YENEEA, per germline. This CDR3 is built from 15 residues. V was clipped by 1 base and J by 5 bases, with 12 bases between them. CDR3 coding DNA: TGTGCCAGCAGCTTAGTGGCGGGGCCGAACAATGAGCAGTTCTTC. This encodes CASSLVAGPNNEQFF.

The chain recombines TRBV3-1 with TRBJ2-7; 7 positions agree with TRBD2. CDR3 length equals 15 residues. Per the germline V gene, CDR1 is LGHDT and CDR2 is YNNKEL (reference sequence). J gave up 0 bases and V 2 bases, and 4 bases lay outside the gene matches. The CDR3 spells CASSQFTGGSYEQYF. CDR3 coding DNA: TGTGCCAGCAGCCAATTCACGGGGGGCTCCTACGAGCAGTACTTC.

This clonotype was detected ten times or more. The CDR3, as DNA: TGTGCCAGCAGCTTACAGGCCGGGGATACGCAGTATTTT. Translated, it gives CASSLQAGDTQYF. This rearrangement joins TRBV5-4 to TRBJ2-3, with D perhaps matching TRBD1 (5 bases). This CDR3 is built from 13 residues. The germline V gene encodes CDR1 SGHNT and CDR2 YYREEE (reference sequence). Trimming left V 2 bases short and J 6 bases short, with 10 bases between.

This clonotype was seen a handful of times. The chain links TRBV7-2 to TRBJ1-1; TRBD1 agrees at 7 bases. The CDR3 has 17 amino acids. The V segment lost 3 bases and the J segment 3 bases; nucleotides outside the gene matches: 13. The germline gives CDR1 SGHTA, CDR2 FQGNSA. DNA for the CDR3: TGTGCCAGCAGCTTGCGGCGAAGACAGGGAGCGGACACTGAAGCTTTCTTT. Its translation: CASSLRRRQGADTEAFF.

This clonotype was seen at least ten times. This chain joins TRBV7-3 and TRBJ2-1; D is undetermined. CDR1 is SGHTA, CDR2 FQGTGA, per germline. The CDR3 runs 14 residues. With 3 bases removed from V and 7 bases from J, the gap between germline ends came to 13 bases. This CDR3 reads CASSLLGRQNEQFF. CDR3 in DNA: TGTGCCAGCAGCTTGCTTGGACGTCAAAATGAGCAGTTCTTC. The full variable domain, completed using reference TRBV7-3 and TRBJ2-1, is GAGVSQTPSNKVTEKGKYVELRCDPISGHTALYWYRQSLGQGPEFLIYFQGTGAADDSGLPNDRFFAVRPEGSVSTLKIQRTERGDSAVYLCASSLLGRQNEQFFGPGTRLTVL.

This clonotype occurred a few times. The genes are TRBV5-6 and TRBJ2-3; D call uncertain. The CDR3 is 16 residues long. The V and J ends lost 4 bases and 1 base respectively, with 16 bases between them. Germline CDR1 is SGHDT and CDR2 is YYEEEE. The CDR3 DNA reads as TGTGCCAGCAGCCACATGGTCCCGGAAGGCACAGATACGCAGTATTTT. As protein: CASSHMVPEGTDTQYF.

The table lists this clonotype with many counts. The chain uses TRBV28 and TRBJ2-7; possibly TRBD1 or TRBD2 for D (5 bases each). Germline CDR1 reads MDHEN; CDR2 reads SYDVKM. This CDR3 region has 12 residues. Trimming left V 5 bases short and J 6 bases short, with 11 bases between. The CDR3 sequence: CASSSHGTEQYF. For the CDR3, the DNA is TGTGCCAGCAGTAGCCACGGGACCGAGCAGTACTTC. Using reference TRBV28 and TRBJ2-7 for the parts outside the CDR3, the full variable domain is DVKVTQSSRYLVKRTGEKVFLECVQDMDHENMFWYRQDPGLGLRLIYFSYDVKMKEKGDIPEGYSVSREKKERFSLILESASTNQTSMYLCASSSHGTEQYFGPGTRLTVT.

The V call is TRBV19, the J call TRBJ1-5, with 9 bases aligning to TRBD1. There are 15 residues in the CDR3. With V trimmed by 1 base and J by 5 bases, 3 bases remained unmatched. Germline V lookup: CDR1 LNHDA, CDR2 SQIVND (reference sequence). This CDR3 reads CASSIAGTGYQPQHF. CDR3 coding DNA: TGTGCCAGTAGTATAGCGGGGACAGGGTATCAGCCCCAGCATTTT. Complete variable domain (other parts from reference TRBV19 and TRBJ1-5): DGGITQSPKYLFRKEGQNVTLSCEQNLNHDAMYWYRQDPGQGLRLIYYSQIVNDFQKGDIAEGYSVSREKKESFPLTVTSAQKNPTAFYLCASSIAGTGYQPQHFGDGTRLSIL.

This clonotype was detected many times. The chain combines TRBV18 with TRBJ1-1, with D tentatively TRBD1 (5 bases). In germline, CDR1 is KGHSH, CDR2 LQKENI. The CDR3 contains 14 residues. V shed 4 bases and J shed 4 bases, with 13 bases lying between them. The CDR3 region is CASSHRDGRTEAFF. Written as DNA, the CDR3 is TGTGCCAGCTCACATCGGGACGGACGCACTGAAGCTTTCTTT.

The chain has TRBV25-1 and TRBJ1-1; D is ambiguous. Trimming removed 4 bases from V and 4 bases from J, with 10 bases in between. Germline V gene data show CDR1 as MGHDK and CDR2 as SYGVNS. The CDR3 is 13 residues long. In DNA form, the CDR3 reads TGTGCCAGCAGTGCTACATGGCTCACTGAAGCTTTCTTT. It yields the protein CASSATWLTEAFF.

This clonotype was observed many times. The CDR3 DNA is TGTGCCAGCTCGTTGGGGGGCGCCTTGAACACTGAAGCTTTCTTT. Translated: CASSLGGALNTEAFF. The chain carries TRBV7-2 and TRBJ1-1; maybe TRBD1 (6 bases). The CDR3 runs to 15 residues. V was clipped by 8 bases and J by 0 bases, with 16 bases between them. Germline V gene data show CDR1 as SGHTA and CDR2 as FQGNSA.

This clonotype was detected many times. The chain combines TRBV5-5 with TRBJ1-4; no reliable D call. Germline assignment: CDR1 SGHKS and CDR2 YYEKEE (reference sequence). The CDR3 has 15 amino acids. V lost 4 bases, J lost 3 bases, and 13 bases lay in between. The CDR3 sequence: CASSLGAGPNEKLFF. CDR3 bases: TGTGCCAGCAGCCTGGGAGCGGGCCCTAATGAAAAACTGTTTTTT.

This clonotype was seen a few times. V gene TRBV12-3 or TRBV12-4 combines with J gene TRBJ1-1, with TRBD1 matching over 9 bases. V gave up 7 bases and J gave up 0 bases; unmatched junction bases: 9. The CDR3 totals 16 residues. This CDR3 reads CASTDPGTGLNTEAFF. CDR3 in DNA: TGTGCCAGCACCGATCCGGGGACAGGGCTGAACACTGAAGCTTTCTTT.

The V and J genes are TRBV28 and TRBJ1-4; 9 bases match TRBD1. The CDR3 is 15 amino acids. V shed 7 bases and J 5 bases; nucleotides not matched to a gene: 8. In germline, CDR1 is MDHEN, CDR2 SYDVKM. CDR3 sequence (DNA): TGTGCCAGCACCTCGCCCGGGACAGGGAATGAAAAACTGTTTTTT. Residues: CASTSPGTGNEKLFF. Variable domain in full (rest from reference TRBV28 and TRBJ1-4): DVKVTQSSRYLVKRTGEKVFLECVQDMDHENMFWYRQDPGLGLRLIYFSYDVKMKEKGDIPEGYSVSREKKERFSLILESASTNQTSMYLCASTSPGTGNEKLFFGSGTQLSVL.

This clonotype was observed at least ten times. The CDR3 bases are TGTGCCAGCAGCTTGAACAGAAACTATGGCTACACCTTC. This sequence encodes CASSLNRNYGYTF. This chain connects TRBV5-4 to TRBJ1-2; D not resolved. Per the germline V gene, CDR1 is SGHNT and CDR2 is YYREEE (reference sequence). V was pared by 1 base and J by 2 bases, with 6 bases between. This CDR3 has 13 residues.

This clonotype was seen ten or more times. A junction boundary mismatches the germline segment, possibly from a read error. The rearrangement joins TRBV18 to TRBJ1-3, with a possible D match to TRBD1 (5 bases). The CDR3 runs 17 residues. Germline assignment: CDR1 KGHSH and CDR2 LQKENI. CDR3 residues: CTSSPLAGLSSGNTIYF. The CDR3 DNA follows: TGTACCAGCTCACCACTCGCGGGGCTGAGCTCTGGAAACACCATATATTTT.

V and J are TRBV7-9 and TRBJ2-7, with D possibly being TRBD2 (5 bases). The CDR3 extends over 12 amino acids. Germline V lookup: CDR1 SEHNR, CDR2 FQNEAQ (reference sequence). V was pared by 8 bases and J by 5 bases, with 13 bases between. The DNA of the CDR3 is TGTGCCAGCGGGATAGCGCGGAACGAGCAGTACTTC. Translated, it gives CASGIARNEQYF.

Ten or more counts support this clonotype. The V call is TRBV10-2, the J call TRBJ1-1, with 7 bases identical to TRBD1. This CDR3 has 14 residues. Trimming at V came to 6 bases and at J to 1 base, leaving 5 bases not matched to a gene. Germline V gene sequence: CDR1 WSHSY, CDR2 SAAADI. The CDR3 DNA reads TGCGCCAGCAGCATAGACAGGGCGAACACTGAAGCTTTCTTT. Amino acid sequence: CASSIDRANTEAFF.

This clonotype appeared many times. The CDR3 spells CSVPETSRNYGYTF. The CDR3 DNA is TGCAGCGTCCCCGAGACTTCCCGGAACTATGGCTACACCTTC. This chain links TRBV29-1 with TRBJ1-2; the D is unclear. Looked up from germline, CDR1 is SQVTM and CDR2 is ANQGSEA. The CDR3 length is 14 residues. V gave up 6 bases and J gave up 2 bases, with 16 bases separating them.